The 21 T cell receptor beta chains below were found in one sample sequenced in a study of blood T cells in healthy people across ages. Primers used in a second PCR of about 7 to 12 cycles were a sample-barcoded 5' primer and a J-beta primer mix. TCRdb reprocessed the 5' RACE reads via MiXCR and lists one record per CDR3 protein. The sample has more than 650,000 distinct CDR3 sequences, 40% to 65% seen once. Material for sequencing was blood. The receptors stem from an elderly man in good health.

The rearrangement uses TRBV5-6 and TRBJ1-1; 8 nucleotides align to TRBD1. This CDR3 is 18 amino acids long. J was trimmed by 1 base and V by 6 bases; bases with no gene match: 17. Germline loops: CDR1 SGHDT, CDR2 YYEEEE. CDR3 sequence (DNA): TGTGCCAGCACCACCTGGGGCAGGGGGCGCGTGGCGAACACTGAAGCTTTCTTT. Translating it yields CASTTWGRGRVANTEAFF. The full variable domain, in which reference TRBV5-6 and TRBJ1-1 provide the parts outside the CDR3, is DAGVTQSPTHLIKTRGQQVTLRCSPKSGHDTVSWYQQALGQGPQFIFQYYEEEERQRGNFPDRFSGHQFPNYSSELNVNALLLGDSALYLCASTTWGRGRVANTEAFFGQGTRLTVV.

The rearrangement links TRBV9 to TRBJ2-2; 8 bases are a match to TRBD2. V trimming: 5 bases; J trimming: 4 bases; junction bases outside the gene matches: 7. The CDR3 length is 15 residues. Germline CDR1 SGDLS, CDR2 YYNGEE. The CDR3 region is CASRAPGLVTGELFF. The DNA for the CDR3 is TGTGCCAGCAGGGCTCCGGGACTAGTCACCGGGGAGCTGTTTTTT.

This sequence joins TRBV20-1 and TRBJ2-2; no firm D call. V dropped 6 bases and J dropped 0 bases, with 11 bases sitting between them. From germline, CDR1 is DFQATT and CDR2 SNEGSKA (reference sequence). CDR3 length equals 14 residues. The DNA of the CDR3 is TGCAGTGCGACCCCTGCCGCGAACACCGGGGAGCTGTTTTTT. This translates into CSATPAANTGELFF.

The rearrangement joins TRBV7-2 to TRBJ2-7; TRBD1 matches 7 bases. V lost 8 bases and J lost 3; bases outside the gene matches: 13. Germline CDR1 is SGHTA and CDR2 is FQGNSA. The CDR3 sequence is 15 residues long. The CDR3 here is CASSRLHDRDYEQYF. CDR3 nucleotides: TGTGCCAGCTCCCGACTTCACGACAGGGACTACGAGCAGTACTTC.

The rearrangement uses TRBV11-2 and TRBJ2-1, with 11 bases identical to TRBD2. The CDR3 has 16 amino acids. V lost 6 bases to trimming and J lost 6 bases; unmatched junction nucleotides: 10. Germline V CDR1 and CDR2: SGHAT, FQNNGV. The CDR3: CASRDRGLAVSNEQFF. The CDR3 coding sequence is TGTGCCAGCAGGGATAGGGGACTAGCGGTATCCAATGAGCAGTTCTTC.

The chain carries TRBV5-1 and TRBJ2-5; D unclear. Germline V gene sequence: CDR1 SGHRS, CDR2 YFSETQ. The CDR3 is 14 residues long. Deletions cut 4 bases from V and 3 bases from J, with 13 bases between. CDR3 bases: TGCGCCAGCAGCGTACTCCGGGCCAAAGAGACCCAGTACTTC. This gives the protein CASSVLRAKETQYF.

The rearrangement joins TRBV5-1 to TRBJ2-5; 10 bases match TRBD2. With V trimmed by 4 bases and J by 5 bases, 11 bases remained unmatched. The CDR3 has 16 residues. Germline lookup yields CDR1 SGHRS and CDR2 YFSETQ. The CDR3 sequence is CASSKDASGSGETQYF. In nucleotides, the CDR3 is TGCGCCAGCAGCAAGGACGCTAGCGGGAGTGGGGAGACCCAGTACTTC. Full variable domain (remainder filled in from reference TRBV5-1 and TRBJ2-5): KAGVTQTPRYLIKTRGQQVTLSCSPISGHRSVSWYQQTPGQGLQFLFEYFSETQRNKGNFPGRFSGRQFSNSRSEMNVSTLELGDSALYLCASSKDASGSGETQYFGPGTRLLVL.

The chain links TRBV6-2 or TRBV6-3 to TRBJ2-7; TRBD2 matches at 10 bases. J gave up 0 bases and V 2 bases, and 7 bases lay outside the gene matches. This CDR3 comprises 17 residues. CDR1 is MNHEY, CDR2 SVGEGT, per germline. The CDR3 sequence is CASSYGASGSLSYEQYF. Written as DNA, the CDR3 is TGTGCCAGCAGTTACGGGGCTAGCGGGAGTCTCTCCTACGAGCAGTACTTC.

The rearrangement joins TRBV15 to TRBJ2-1, with 7 bases that match TRBD2. Germline CDR1 is LNHNV and CDR2 is YYDKDF (reference sequence). The length of the CDR3 is 17 residues. Trimming took 1 base from V and 9 from J; bases not matched to a gene: 15. The CDR3, as DNA: TGTGCCACCAGCAGAGCCTTAGAGGGAGGGAAACAATCTGAGCAGTTCTTC. Translated: CATSRALEGGKQSEQFF. Variable domain in full (rest from reference TRBV15 and TRBJ2-1): DAMVIQNPRYQVTQFGKPVTLSCSQTLNHNVMYWYQQKSSQAPKLLFHYYDKDFNNEADTPDNFQSRRPNTSFCFLDIRSPGLGDTAMYLCATSRALEGGKQSEQFFGPGTRLTVL.

V usage is TRBV12-3 or TRBV12-4 and J usage is TRBJ2-4; TRBD2 is a possible D gene (7 bases). The DNA matches TRBJ2-7 better at its end, which makes the J call doubtful. This CDR3 comprises 13 residues. The CDR3 DNA sequence: TGTGCCAGCCTAGGGGGGGGCCCCTACGAGCAGTACTTC. The encoded protein is CASLGGGPYEQYF.

This clonotype was picked up a small number of times. This sequence joins TRBV20-1 and TRBJ2-3; D is possibly TRBD2 (6 bases). Per the germline V gene, CDR1 is DFQATT and CDR2 is SNEGSKA (reference sequence). There are 15 residues in the CDR3. V lost 0 bases and J lost 6, with 16 bases in between. The CDR3 DNA follows: TGCAGTGCTAGAGATATGAAAGGGACTGCGGATACGCAGTATTTT. It codes for CSARDMKGTADTQYF.

In this sample, this clonotype turned up a few times. CDR3 in DNA: TGCGCCAGCAGCTTGGTGAGGTCTAGCACAGATACGCAGTATTTT. The encoded protein is CASSLVRSSTDTQYF. The rearrangement joins TRBV5-1 to TRBJ2-3; D gene ambiguous. The germline CDR1 and CDR2 sequences are SGHRS and YFSETQ. This CDR3 has 15 residues. V lost 0 bases to trimming and J lost 0 bases, with 8 bases between them.

The CDR3 sequence: CSATLGRETQYF. DNA of the CDR3: TGCAGTGCTACCCTAGGGAGGGAGACCCAGTACTTC. The V call is TRBV20-1, the J call TRBJ2-5; tentatively, D is TRBD2 (6 bases). Germline V gene sequence: CDR1 DFQATT, CDR2 SNEGSKA (reference sequence). The CDR3 has 12 residues. The V and J ends lost 4 bases and 5 bases respectively, with 11 bases between them.

As concerns this clonotype: A much more abundant neighbour one base away suggests this may be a read error. The chain combines TRBV12-3 or TRBV12-4 with TRBJ2-1, with a tentative D call TRBD1 (6 bases). V lost 5 bases and J lost 0, with 8 bases in between. CDR3 length equals 14 residues. The CDR3 loop is CASSRDTSYNEQFF. CDR3 sequence (DNA): TGTGCCAGCAGTCGGGACACCTCCTACAATGAGCAGTTCTTC.

The chain couples TRBV6-6 to TRBJ1-2, with TRBD1 as a possible D gene (6 bases). The V end was cut by 2 bases, the J end by 5 bases, with 9 bases between. The CDR3 has 13 amino acids. CDR1 and CDR2 from the germline V gene are MNHNY and SVGAGI (reference sequence). Here the CDR3 reads CASSYTGQYGYTF. The CDR3 DNA is TGTGCCAGCAGTTACACAGGACAGTATGGCTACACCTTC.

J is TRBJ1-2 and V is TRBV27; TRBD1 aligns across 8 bases. This CDR3 spans 17 amino acids. Trimming at V came to 2 bases and at J to 2 bases, leaving 10 bases not matched to a gene. Germline values: CDR1 MNHEY, CDR2 SMNVEV (reference sequence). The CDR3 DNA follows: TGTGCCAGCAGTTTAGTGGCAGGGGGCGCCCAAAACTATGGCTACACCTTC. Translated: CASSLVAGGAQNYGYTF.

This clonotype has only a few counts. This chain connects TRBV12-3 or TRBV12-4 to TRBJ2-7, with 8 bases matching TRBD1. The J segment lost 4 bases and the V segment lost 5 bases, leaving 7 bases of the junction unmatched. There are 14 residues in the CDR3. CDR3 residues: CASSHPGQDYEQYF. In DNA form, the CDR3 reads TGTGCCAGCAGTCACCCGGGACAGGATTACGAGCAGTACTTC.

The chain combines TRBV7-2 with TRBJ2-7; D unresolved. The J call is doubtful: the DNA matches TRBJ2-5 better. The CDR3 loop spans 13 amino acids. Germline V gives CDR1 SGHTA, CDR2 FQGNSA. The CDR3 region is CASSSVGRETQYF. The CDR3 coding sequence is TGTGCCAGCAGCTCCGTTGGTCGGGAGACCCAGTACTTC.

V is TRBV5-1 and J is TRBJ2-1, with 9 bases that match TRBD2. CDR3 length: 16 amino acids. Germline trimming cut 6 bases from V and 4 bases from J; bases unmatched to any gene: 11. The germline V gene encodes CDR1 SGHRS and CDR2 YFSETQ. The CDR3 DNA follows: TGCGCCAGCATAGAAGGCGGGGGGGCAACATACAATGAGCAGTTCTTC. It translates to CASIEGGGATYNEQFF.

This clonotype appeared a few times. The V gene is TRBV11-1, the J gene TRBJ2-6; maybe TRBD1 (6 bases). Trimming cost V 5 bases and J 2 bases, with 34 bases left between them. In germline, CDR1 is SGHAT, CDR2 FQDESV (reference sequence). This CDR3 has 23 residues. Here the CDR3 reads CASSPVAIRNRDILFTGANVLTF. The CDR3 DNA reads TGTGCCAGCAGCCCAGTCGCAATTCGGAACAGGGACATCCTATTTACTGGGGCCAACGTCCTGACTTTC.

V is TRBV4-2 and J is TRBJ2-5; TRBD1 agrees at 7 bases. Near its end, the DNA agrees better with TRBJ2-7, so the J call may be wrong. Germline V gene data show CDR1 as LGHNA and CDR2 as YNFKEQ. This CDR3 has 15 residues. The CDR3, as DNA: TGTGCCAGCAGCCAAGCCCCGGGACAGACTTACGAGCAGTACTTC. Its protein is CASSQAPGQTYEQYF.